One sample yielded the 24 T cell receptor beta chains listed below, sequenced in a study of regulatory T cells in long-lasting Graves disease (dated by TCRdb to the early 2020s). This specimen's time point label, per the study, means: newly diagnosed GD, antithyroid drugs for less than 3 months. For both TCR sequencing and RNA sequencing, RNA was extracted from PBMCs in TRIzol. Receptors were amplified or captured by multiplex PCR. This sample was sequenced with an Illumina HiSeq 4000. iRepertoire HTBI primers and Arm-PCR amplification of CDR3 regions were used to construct TCR beta libraries. TCRdb reprocessed the public reads (quality trimming at Q25 with fastp, clone calling with MiXCR) and kept in-frame beta chains. Identical CDR3 proteins give one entry, which carries the most common genes and DNA. This sample has 350,000 to 550,000 distinct CDR3 sequences in its table, and about a sixth of those were observed once. The ten largest clonotypes hold 20% to 25% of the sample.

These records were also assigned to another study, of T cells in Graves' hyperthyroidism and ophthalmopathy.

This specimen was peripheral blood mononuclear cells (PBMCs), taken at new diagnosis, from a patient treated with antithyroid drugs. The receptor set was obtained from a woman between 18 and 29 years old with Graves disease. Donor details come from another sample of the same person, matched by shared clones.

V and J are TRBV10-1 and TRBJ2-7; 12 positions agree with TRBD1. The CDR3 totals 18 residues. Germline V gene data show CDR1 as WNHNN and CDR2 as SYGVQD (reference sequence). The J segment lost 7 bases and the V segment lost 0 bases, leaving 13 bases of the junction unmatched. The CDR3 DNA sequence: TGCGCCAGCAGTGAGTCGATTTCTCGGGGACAGGGGGCGAGGGAGCAGTACTTC. Residues: CASSESISRGQGAREQYF.

There are many counts of this clonotype. The chain links TRBV27 to TRBJ2-7; 8 positions agree with TRBD1. Trimming removed 6 bases from V and 3 bases from J; junction bases left unmatched: 7. Germline CDR1 is MNHEY and CDR2 is SMNVEV (reference sequence). The CDR3 consists of 14 residues. In DNA, the CDR3 is TGTGCCAGCAGCGGCGGGACAGGTATCTACGAGCAGTACTTC. Protein product: CASSGGTGIYEQYF.

The chain joins TRBV28 to TRBJ1-6; unclear D gene. The CDR3 covers 15 residues. Germline CDR1 reads MDHEN; CDR2 reads SYDVKM. V was pared by 1 base and J by 5 bases, with 9 bases between. CDR3 residues: CASSLSSRNNSPLHF. The CDR3 DNA is TGTGCCAGCAGTTTATCCAGCCGTAATAATTCACCCCTCCACTTT.

This clonotype has only one observation. The chain couples TRBV3-1 to TRBJ2-1, with 7 bases identical to TRBD2. V trimming: 1 base; J trimming: 6 bases; junction bases outside the gene matches: 9. Germline V gives CDR1 LGHDT, CDR2 YNNKEL (reference sequence). CDR3 size: 16 residues. This CDR3 is CASSQGASGGTNEQFF. Here the CDR3 DNA reads TGTGCCAGCAGCCAAGGGGCTAGCGGAGGAACCAATGAGCAGTTCTTC.

The V gene is TRBV11-2, the J gene TRBJ2-3; D is possibly TRBD2 (6 bases). CDR1 SGHAT and CDR2 FQNNGV come from the germline V gene. The CDR3 is made up of 15 amino acids. V shed 5 bases and J shed 6 bases, with 18 bases lying between them. Written as DNA, the CDR3 is TGTGCCAGCAGCCCCGGGATAATTGGAGGGGATACGCAGTATTTT. Residues: CASSPGIIGGDTQYF.

The table lists this clonotype with many counts. J is TRBJ1-5 and V is TRBV12-3 or TRBV12-4; 8 nucleotides align to TRBD1. This CDR3 contains 16 residues. V lost 4 bases to trimming and J lost 0 bases; unmatched junction nucleotides: 5. The CDR3, as DNA: TGTGCCAGCAGTTCCGGGGACAGGCTTAGCAATCAGCCCCAGCATTTT. It encodes CASSSGDRLSNQPQHF.

The chain carries TRBV19 and TRBJ2-3; TRBD2 matches at 7 bases. The J segment lost 1 base and the V segment lost 1 base, leaving 5 bases of the junction unmatched. The CDR3 contains 16 residues. Germline V gives CDR1 LNHDA, CDR2 SQIVND (reference sequence). The CDR3 DNA is TGTGCCAGTAGTATAGCATCCCTAGCGGGCACAGATACGCAGTATTTT. This sequence encodes CASSIASLAGTDTQYF.

The chain links TRBV7-2 to TRBJ1-5; D remains ambiguous. CDR3 length: 16 amino acids. From germline, CDR1 is SGHTA and CDR2 FQGNSA. Trimming took 5 bases from V and 4 from J, leaving 18 bases between them. The CDR3, as DNA: TGTGCCAGCAGCACAAGCGGAGGACTGCTGAATCAGCCCCAGCATTTT. Translation gives CASSTSGGLLNQPQHF. The variable domain in full, with the rest retrieved from reference TRBV7-2 and TRBJ1-5, is GAGVSQSPSNKVTEKGKDVELRCDPISGHTALYWYRQSLGQGLEFLIYFQGNSAPDKSGLPSDRFSAERTGGSVSTLTIQRTQQEDSAVYLCASSTSGGLLNQPQHFGDGTRLSIL.

The gene calls are TRBV29-1 and TRBJ2-3; D is unresolved. Germline CDR1 SQVTM, CDR2 ANQGSEA. The CDR3 is 12 amino acids. The germline V and J ends were trimmed by 4 bases and 2 bases, with 7 bases remaining between them. The CDR3 DNA is TGCAGCGTTGTGGCCCCCACAGATACGCAGTATTTT. Protein product: CSVVAPTDTQYF.

Many counts were recorded for this clonotype. V usage is TRBV3-1 and J usage is TRBJ1-2; D possibly corresponds to TRBD1 (5 bases). This CDR3 is 15 amino acids long. V was clipped by 4 bases and J by 3 bases, with 15 bases between them. Germline CDR1 reads LGHDT; CDR2 reads YNNKEL (reference sequence). The CDR3 region is CASSPLGGSHYGYTF. The CDR3, as DNA: TGTGCCAGCAGCCCCCTGGGGGGGAGTCACTATGGCTACACCTTC.

The chain carries TRBV10-3 and TRBJ1-4; D is perhaps TRBD1 (5 bases). CDR1 is ENHRY and CDR2 is SYGVKD in the germline V gene. The CDR3 length is 13 residues. Trimming removed 7 bases from V and 6 bases from J, with 12 bases in between. The CDR3 is CAIKSGRDEKLFF. DNA of the CDR3: TGTGCCATCAAGTCGGGGCGCGATGAAAAACTGTTTTTT.

Concerning this clonotype: A single base separates this from a much larger clone, so it may be a read error. The chain has TRBV27 and TRBJ2-4; D is perhaps TRBD1 (6 bases). V gave up 2 bases and J gave up 13 bases, with 15 bases separating them. Germline CDR1 reads MNHEY; CDR2 reads SMNVEV (reference sequence). This CDR3 has 13 residues. In nucleotides, the CDR3 is TGTGCCAGCAGTTTAAGGACAGTCGGTGAGCAGTACTTC. This translates into CASSLRTVGEQYF.

This clonotype was counted at least ten times. The chain has TRBV6-1 and TRBJ1-2; D is undetermined. The CDR3 extends over 13 amino acids. In germline, CDR1 is MNHNS, CDR2 SASEGT. V lost 0 bases and J lost 8, with 10 bases in between. The CDR3 DNA reads TGTGCCAGCAGTGAAGCGCGGCAGAGCGGCTACACCTTC. Translating it yields CASSEARQSGYTF.

The sample holds many counts of this clonotype. The gene calls are TRBV20-1 and TRBJ1-1, with TRBD1 matching over 9 bases. The junction had 21 bases not matched to a gene; V was cut back by 7 bases and J by 6 bases. The germline gives CDR1 DFQATT, CDR2 SNEGSKA (reference sequence). The CDR3 loop spans 17 amino acids. The CDR3 sequence is CSDNRFSTTGGFAEAFF. The DNA of the CDR3 is TGCAGTGACAATCGGTTTTCCACGACAGGGGGGTTCGCTGAAGCTTTCTTT.

This clonotype was counted ten times or more. J is TRBJ2-3 and V is TRBV20-1; 7 nucleotides match TRBD2. Germline assignment: CDR1 DFQATT and CDR2 SNEGSKA (reference sequence). The length of the CDR3 is 14 residues. V lost 3 bases to trimming and J lost 4 bases; unmatched junction nucleotides: 7. In nucleotides, the CDR3 is TGCAGTGCTAGTTTGGCGGGAGCGTCAGATACGCAGTATTTT. Translated, it gives CSASLAGASDTQYF.

On this clonotype itself: This could be a read error, since a much larger clone is one nucleotide away. V gene TRBV18 combines with J gene TRBJ2-5; D is ambiguous. TRBJ2-1 matches the DNA end more closely, so the J call is doubtful. CDR3 length: 13 residues. CDR1 and CDR2 from the germline V gene are KGHSH and LQKENI. Here the CDR3 DNA reads TGTGCCAGCTCACCTTCGGACCAAGAGACCCAGTTCTTC. Translated, it gives CASSPSDQETQFF.

This clonotype has a count of ten or more. The CDR3 nucleotides read TGTGCCAGCAGTTCACCCTCCTACGAGCAGTACTTC. Its protein is CASSSPSYEQYF. The chain has TRBV6-5 and TRBJ2-7, with D uncertain. Germline CDR1 is MNHEY and CDR2 is SVGAGI. This CDR3 spans 12 amino acids. The V end was cut by 4 bases, the J end by 0 bases, with 4 bases between.

The rearrangement uses TRBV20-1 and TRBJ2-1, with D maybe TRBD1 (6 bases). This CDR3 is built from 15 residues. With 1 base removed from V and 3 bases from J, the gap between germline ends came to 13 bases. The V gene's germline CDR1 is DFQATT and CDR2 SNEGSKA (reference sequence). The CDR3 bases are TGCAGTGCTAGAGCCCTACAGGGTGACTACAATGAGCAGTTCTTC. Translated: CSARALQGDYNEQFF.

This clonotype has ten or more counts. The chain links TRBV7-2 to TRBJ2-3; a possible D gene is TRBD1 (5 bases). The CDR3 consists of 12 residues. Per the germline V gene, CDR1 is SGHTA and CDR2 is FQGNSA. V lost 4 bases, J lost 6 bases, and 8 bases lay in between. CDR3 DNA sequence: TGTGCCAGCAGCTGGGGCCGGGATACGCAGTATTTT. This codes for CASSWGRDTQYF. Using reference TRBV7-2 and TRBJ2-3 for the parts outside the CDR3, the full variable domain is GAGVSQSPSNKVTEKGKDVELRCDPISGHTALYWYRQSLGQGLEFLIYFQGNSAPDKSGLPSDRFSAERTGGSVSTLTIQRTQQEDSAVYLCASSWGRDTQYFGPGTRLTVL.

The V gene is TRBV29-1, the J gene TRBJ2-5, with TRBD1 matching 8 bases. From germline, CDR1 is SQVTM and CDR2 ANQGSEA. This CDR3 region has 12 residues. Unmatched junction bases numbered 6, after V lost 7 bases and J lost 5 bases. CDR3 residues: CSAQGARETQYF. The DNA for the CDR3 is TGCAGCGCTCAGGGGGCGCGGGAGACCCAGTACTTC.

Regarding this clonotype: One base away lies a much larger clone, so this may be a sequencing read error. This rearrangement joins TRBV10-3 to TRBJ2-7; TRBD2 agrees at 11 bases. Trimming took 10 bases from V and 2 from J; bases not matched to a gene: 7. Germline V CDR1 and CDR2: ENHRY, SYGVKD. The CDR3 contains 14 residues. The CDR3 DNA follows: TGTGCCACGATTACTAGCGGGAGCACCTACGAGCAGTACTTC. Protein sequence: CATITSGSTYEQYF.

The chain carries TRBV28 and TRBJ1-4, with no clear D. Trimming pared 6 bases from V and 4 bases from J, leaving 9 bases between. This CDR3 is 13 amino acids long. CDR1 is MDHEN and CDR2 is SYDVKM in the germline V gene. This CDR3 reads CASRNRGNEKLFF. CDR3 coding DNA: TGTGCCAGCAGAAACCGGGGTAATGAAAAACTGTTTTTT.

This clonotype was counted ten times or more. The chain links TRBV29-1 to TRBJ2-2; 8 bases align to TRBD1. This CDR3 is 14 amino acids long. Germline V gene data show CDR1 as SQVTM and CDR2 as ANQGSEA. V trimming: 3 bases; J trimming: 5 bases; junction bases outside the gene matches: 5. Here the CDR3 DNA reads TGCAGCGTTGACAGACAGGGGATAACCGGGGAGCTGTTTTTT. It encodes CSVDRQGITGELFF.

About this clonotype: The CDR3 end shows no conserved phenylalanine or tryptophan, and so a read error is likely. This chain links TRBV9 with TRBJ2-1; D not resolved. The end of the DNA aligns better with TRBJ2-5, so the J call may be wrong. The length of the CDR3 is 13 residues. CDR1 SGDLS and CDR2 YYNGEE come from the germline V gene. CDR3 coding DNA: TGTGCCAGCAGCGCCAACATAGCAGAGACCCAGTACCTC. It yields the protein CASSANIAETQYL.